This T cell receptor beta chain appears in the sequencing data of a study of siplizumab effects on memory and regulatory T cells. J was trimmed by 4 bases and V by 3 bases; bases with no gene match: 8. This CDR3 has 14 amino acids. The germline gives CDR1 SQVTM, CDR2 ANQGSEA. Assays captured approximately 10^5 TCR templates per sample. Only in-frame clones appear in the TCRdb table, and some are missing; sequencing was by immunoSEQ multiplex PCR. The table lists 90,000 to 120,000 clones, about 91% of them singletons. The chain has TRBV29-1 and TRBJ1-2; 7 nucleotides agree with TRBD1. The sequence derives from a human donor in good health. Some clones in this sample may be carry-over from other donors' samples. The sample comprised CD4+ T cells sorted from blood. This CDR3 is CSVDKSGTAYGYTF. CDR3 nucleotides: TGCAGCGTTGACAAATCCGGGACAGCCTATGGCTACACCTTC.